This entry lists 32 T cell receptor beta chains sequenced from one sample in a study of blood T cell repertoires in COVID-19. The protocol was immunoSEQ multiplex PCR, while the TCRdb copy is restricted to in-frame clones and leaves out a portion. The sample yields over 250,000 clones, roughly 86% seen once. The sequenced sample consisted of peripheral blood. The receptors originated from a middle-aged man who had recovered from COVID-19.

J is TRBJ2-7 and V is TRBV6-5; TRBD1 aligns across 10 bases. Germline loops: CDR1 MNHEY, CDR2 SVGAGI. The ends lost 6 bases at V and 7 bases at J; junction bases unmatched: 12. The CDR3 spans 15 residues. This CDR3 is CASRPFGDRGREQYF. CDR3 coding DNA: TGTGCCAGCAGGCCTTTTGGGGACAGGGGACGGGAGCAGTACTTC.

The chain couples TRBV7-9 to TRBJ1-2, with TRBD1 identical over 7 bases. The CDR3 contains 14 residues. The germline CDR1 and CDR2 sequences are SEHNR and FQNEAQ (reference sequence). Germline trimming cut 5 bases from V and 5 bases from J; bases unmatched to any gene: 8. CDR3 DNA: TGTGCCAGCAGCCGCGGGACAGTCGGGTATGGCTACACCTTC. This encodes CASSRGTVGYGYTF.

The chain recombines TRBV6-2 or TRBV6-3 with TRBJ2-5; 13 bases are shared with TRBD2. The CDR3 extends over 15 amino acids. Germline V lookup: CDR1 MNHEY, CDR2 SVGEGT. V shed 6 bases and J 2 bases; nucleotides not matched to a gene: 3. As DNA, the CDR3 is TGTGCCAGCAGCCAGGGACTAGCGGGACAAGAGACCCAGTACTTC. Protein sequence: CASSQGLAGQETQYF.

The V gene is TRBV7-6, the J gene TRBJ1-3, with D unresolved. CDR1 is SGHVS and CDR2 is FNYEAQ in the germline V gene. The CDR3 loop spans 15 amino acids. V was clipped by 5 bases and J by 4 bases, with 15 bases between them. DNA for the CDR3: TGTGCCAGCAGCCCCCAGGAACTGGGCGGAAACACCATATATTTT. It yields the protein CASSPQELGGNTIYF.

This sequence joins TRBV4-3 and TRBJ1-5, with D possibly being TRBD1 (6 bases). Per the germline V gene, CDR1 is LGHNA and CDR2 is YSLEER. The CDR3 loop spans 15 amino acids. V lost 6 bases, J lost 0 bases, and 12 bases lay in between. Here the CDR3 reads CASRPGHNSNQPQHF. The CDR3 region has the DNA TGCGCCAGCAGACCGGGACACAATAGCAATCAGCCCCAGCATTTT.

The chain employs TRBV12-3 or TRBV12-4 and TRBJ1-4, with D tentatively TRBD1 (5 bases). The CDR3 extends over 13 amino acids. Trimming pared 0 bases from V and 13 bases from J, leaving 12 bases between. Written as DNA, the CDR3 is TGTGCCAGCAGTTTAGCGCCTGGCAGGGTACTGTTTTTT. Residues: CASSLAPGRVLFF.

In the case of this clone: The CDR3 end shows no conserved phenylalanine or tryptophan, and so a read error is likely. The limits of the CDR3 on the DNA are not certain, so only TCRdb's listed CDR3 is given. The chain combines TRBV7-2 with TRBJ2-4; the listed D gene, TRBD2, was not tested against the DNA. Germline values: CDR1 SGHTA, CDR2 FQGNSA. Inclusive of both ends, the CDR3 amounts to 14 amino acids. The CDR3 loop reads CASSSETSGRPISI.

V gene TRBV29-1 combines with J gene TRBJ1-1; D is perhaps TRBD1 (6 bases). This CDR3 region has 12 residues. Per germline, CDR1 SQVTM and CDR2 ANQGSEA. V was trimmed by 4 bases and J by 11 bases, leaving 17 bases between them. DNA for the CDR3: TGCAGCGTTGTGGGGGCCAGGGATGGGGCTTTCTTT. The encoded protein is CSVVGARDGAFF. Filled out from reference TRBV29-1 and TRBJ1-1, the complete variable domain reads SAVISQKPSRDICQRGTSLTIQCQVDSQVTMMFWYRQQPGQSLTLIATANQGSEATYESGFVIDKFPISRPNLTFSTLTVSNMSPEDSSIYLCSVVGARDGAFFGQGTRLTVV.

The V call is TRBV7-9, the J call TRBJ2-2; 9 bases align to TRBD2. The V gene end was trimmed by 2 bases and the J gene end by 6 bases; junction bases not matched to a gene: 16. From germline, CDR1 is SEHNR and CDR2 FQNEAQ (reference sequence). The CDR3 contains 19 residues. The CDR3 DNA reads TGTGCCAGCAGCTTATTTTTCTTGCGGGGGGGCCTTTCCGCCGGGGAGCTGTTTTTT. Amino acids: CASSLFFLRGGLSAGELFF.

This clone was seen more than once but under ten times. V gene TRBV5-1 combines with J gene TRBJ2-3; D is ambiguous. CDR1 SGHRS and CDR2 YFSETQ come from the germline V gene. This CDR3 has 14 residues. Trimming cost V 2 bases and J 0 bases, with 7 bases left between them. CDR3 DNA: TGCGCCAGCAGCTTACAGTCTAGCACAGATACGCAGTATTTT. Translating it yields CASSLQSSTDTQYF.

The V call is TRBV9, the J call TRBJ2-1, with TRBD1 matching 8 bases. V was pared by 0 bases and J by 2 bases, with 1 base of the junction left unmatched. This CDR3 has 15 amino acids. Germline CDR1 and CDR2: SGDLS and YYNGEE. CDR3 amino acids: CASSVAGQAYNEQFF. CDR3 nucleotides: TGTGCCAGCAGCGTAGCGGGACAGGCCTACAATGAGCAGTTCTTC.

The J gene is TRBJ2-1, the V gene TRBV7-3; D is unresolved. Trimming took 1 base from V and 9 from J, leaving 10 bases between them. This CDR3 contains 13 residues. CDR1 is SGHTA, CDR2 FQGTGA, per germline. The CDR3 reads CASSLIVFSEQFF. The CDR3 DNA reads as TGTGCCAGCAGCTTAATAGTCTTTAGTGAGCAGTTCTTC.

This chain uses TRBV11-3 with TRBJ2-1; 8 nucleotides agree with TRBD2. The CDR3 loop spans 15 amino acids. Germline values: CDR1 SGHNT, CDR2 YENEEA. V shed 5 bases, J shed 8 bases, and the junction held 11 bases outside the gene matches. The CDR3 spells CASSPKSGGRDEQFF. CDR3 in DNA: TGTGCCAGCAGCCCAAAAAGCGGGGGAAGGGATGAGCAGTTCTTC.

The rearrangement joins TRBV5-6 to TRBJ1-2; tentatively, D is TRBD1 (5 bases). The CDR3 consists of 14 residues. With 2 bases removed from V and 0 bases from J, the gap between germline ends came to 8 bases. CDR1 and CDR2 from the germline V gene are SGHDT and YYEEEE. CDR3 bases: TGTGCCAGCAGCTTTGGGGCGACTAACTATGGCTACACCTTC. Translated: CASSFGATNYGYTF.

The rearrangement links TRBV4-3 to TRBJ2-7, with D perhaps TRBD1 (6 bases). This CDR3 comprises 15 residues. The germline CDR1 and CDR2 sequences are LGHNA and YSLEER. The V gene lost 2 bases and the J gene lost 0 bases, with 11 bases spanning the gap. The CDR3 DNA follows: TGCGCCAGCAGCCAAACTACAGGGAGCTCCTACGAGCAGTACTTC. This encodes CASSQTTGSSYEQYF.

The CDR3 loop reads CATGTSYHTGELFF. The CDR3 DNA follows: TGTGCCACCGGGACTTCTTACCATACCGGGGAGCTGTTTTTT. The J gene is TRBJ2-2, the V gene TRBV24-1, with D tentatively TRBD2 (6 bases). The CDR3 totals 14 residues. From germline, CDR1 is KGHDR and CDR2 SFDVKD. Trimming took 9 bases from V and 5 from J, leaving 15 bases between them.

The rearrangement links TRBV29-1 to TRBJ1-2; 9 bases are shared with TRBD1. Germline V gene sequence: CDR1 SQVTM, CDR2 ANQGSEA. After removal of 5 bases from V and 5 bases from J, the junction contained 9 bases not matched to a gene. This CDR3 contains 14 residues. The CDR3 sequence is CSVPGTGSRYGYTF. The CDR3 DNA reads TGCAGCGTTCCCGGGACAGGGTCGCGATATGGCTACACCTTC.

The V gene is TRBV18, the J gene TRBJ1-1; 7 bases line up with TRBD1. The CDR3 extends over 14 amino acids. CDR1 and CDR2 from the germline V gene are KGHSH and LQKENI. V lost 6 bases, J lost 1 base, and 5 bases stayed unmatched. The CDR3 sequence: CASSSDRPNTEAFF. The CDR3 nucleotides are TGTGCCAGCTCGTCGGACAGGCCGAACACTGAAGCTTTCTTT.

The chain combines TRBV18 with TRBJ1-3, with unresolved D. Germline V gene sequence: CDR1 KGHSH, CDR2 LQKENI. This CDR3 has 13 amino acids. V was pared by 0 bases and J by 9 bases, with 9 bases between. DNA of the CDR3: TGTGCCAGCTCACCACCGGCGGGTCCCACCATATATTTT. Translating gives CASSPPAGPTIYF.

The chain joins TRBV19 to TRBJ1-5; a possible D gene is TRBD1 (5 bases). V lost 5 bases, J lost 0 bases, and 17 bases lay in between. In germline, CDR1 is LNHDA, CDR2 SQIVND (reference sequence). This CDR3 comprises 17 residues. This chain's CDR3 is CASSPYFDSYSNQPQHF. CDR3 DNA: TGTGCCAGTAGTCCATACTTTGACAGCTATAGCAATCAGCCCCAGCATTTT.

The rearrangement uses TRBV7-3 and TRBJ2-7, with 11 bases matching TRBD2. Germline V lookup: CDR1 SGHTA, CDR2 FQGTGA. The CDR3 consists of 17 residues. J was trimmed by 3 bases and V by 9 bases; bases with no gene match: 16. This CDR3 reads CARPRGTSGYPGYEQYF. CDR3 nucleotides: TGTGCCAGGCCGAGGGGGACTAGCGGCTATCCTGGCTACGAGCAGTACTTC.

The chain employs TRBV11-2 and TRBJ2-7; 9 nucleotides line up with TRBD2. J lost 5 bases, V lost 8 bases, and 19 bases had no gene match. CDR3 size: 17 residues. From germline, CDR1 is SGHAT and CDR2 FQNNGV. The CDR3, as DNA: TGTGCCAGCCGAAAGAGGGAGGCGGGGGGGCCTAACCACGAGCAGTACTTC. This gives the protein CASRKREAGGPNHEQYF.

The chain employs TRBV6-2 or TRBV6-3 and TRBJ2-7, with 7 bases lining up with TRBD1. The V gene's germline CDR1 is MNHEY and CDR2 SVGEGT. V lost 6 bases and J lost 6; bases outside the gene matches: 17. The CDR3 runs 16 residues. The CDR3, as DNA: TGTGCCAGCAGCCCCCGGACAGGCAGCAGGGGCTCCGAGCAGTACTTC. Its translation: CASSPRTGSRGSEQYF.

The rearrangement joins TRBV18 to TRBJ1-5, with D maybe TRBD1 (5 bases). The CDR3 has 15 amino acids. Trimming cost V 2 bases and J 4 bases, with 12 bases left between them. The V gene's germline CDR1 is KGHSH and CDR2 LQKENI. The CDR3, as DNA: TGTGCCAGCTCACCAGGCAGGGATGGAAATCAGCCCCAGCATTTT. Translated: CASSPGRDGNQPQHF.

The J gene is TRBJ2-1, the V gene TRBV5-4; D is uncertain. The CDR3 runs 13 residues. Between the trimmed V and J ends, which lost 2 bases and 9 bases, there was a span of 12 bases. From germline, CDR1 is SGHNT and CDR2 YYREEE (reference sequence). Here the CDR3 reads CASSFSTPGEQFF. The CDR3 nucleotides read TGTGCCAGCAGCTTTAGTACCCCGGGTGAGCAGTTCTTC.

This clone has only a few counts. The chain carries TRBV12-3 or TRBV12-4 and TRBJ2-1; tentative D call: TRBD1 (6 bases). Trimming took 0 bases from V and 8 from J, leaving 8 bases between them. The CDR3 spans 13 residues. This CDR3 reads CASSLAGADEQFF. CDR3 bases: TGTGCCAGCAGTTTAGCGGGGGCAGATGAGCAGTTCTTC.

A single count supports this clone. The CDR3 reads CASSRDRQGPQHF. In DNA form, the CDR3 reads TGTGCCAGCTCCCGGGACAGACAGGGGCCCCAGCATTTT. This rearrangement joins TRBV2 to TRBJ1-5, with TRBD1 identical over 7 bases. This CDR3 has 13 amino acids. After removal of 8 bases from V and 9 bases from J, the junction contained 10 bases not matched to a gene. Looked up from germline, CDR1 is SNHLY and CDR2 is FYNNEI.

The V gene is TRBV25-1, the J gene TRBJ1-4; 8 nucleotides agree with TRBD1. CDR1 is MGHDK and CDR2 is SYGVNS in the germline V gene. The CDR3 spans 15 residues. The V segment lost 4 bases and the J segment 6 bases; nucleotides outside the gene matches: 7. CDR3 sequence reads: CASSGRRTGHEKLFF. CDR3 nucleotide sequence: TGTGCCAGCAGTGGGAGGAGGACAGGGCATGAAAAACTGTTTTTT.

The V call is TRBV3-1 (or the pseudogene TRBV3-2), the J call TRBJ2-7, with 7 bases that match TRBD1. Per the germline V gene, CDR1 is LGHDT and CDR2 is YNNKEL (reference sequence). The CDR3 length is 14 residues. V lost 4 bases to trimming and J lost 6 bases; unmatched junction nucleotides: 9. This CDR3 reads CASSLGQVLIEQYF. The CDR3 DNA is TGTGCCAGCAGCCTCGGACAGGTTCTCATCGAGCAGTACTTC.

This clone was found once. This chain uses TRBV14 with TRBJ2-7; TRBD1 matches at 9 bases. V was pared by 4 bases and J by 3 bases, with 10 bases of the junction left unmatched. Per germline, CDR1 SGHDN and CDR2 FVKESK. The CDR3 is 16 residues long. The CDR3 loop is CASSREAGTGFYEQYF. CDR3 nucleotides: TGTGCCAGCAGCCGAGAGGCGGGGACAGGGTTCTACGAGCAGTACTTC.

The chain uses TRBV7-2 and TRBJ2-4; D is possibly TRBD1 (5 bases). This CDR3 is 18 amino acids long. V lost 0 bases and J lost 0, with 15 bases in between. CDR1 and CDR2 (germline): SGHTA, FQGNSA. CDR3 in DNA: TGTGCCAGCAGCTTAGCGCTGATGGGGCCCTTAGCCAAAAACATTCAGTACTTC. Its protein is CASSLALMGPLAKNIQYF.

This sequence joins TRBV6-6 and TRBJ2-1; 7 bases map to TRBD2. Germline CDR1 MNHNY, CDR2 SVGAGI (reference sequence). The CDR3 spans 12 residues. Trimming took 6 bases from V and 9 from J; bases not matched to a gene: 5. The CDR3 sequence: CASRPAGVEQFF. The CDR3 region has the DNA TGTGCCAGCAGGCCCGCGGGGGTTGAGCAGTTCTTC.